This note documents a single T cell receptor (beta chain) sequence. These data originate in a study of T cell changes during pregnancy in multiple sclerosis. Sequencing was performed with immunoSEQ multiplex PCR; in TCRdb, only in-frame clones are kept and a portion is missing. The sample has tens of thousands of clones, around 90% seen once. Germline lookup yields CDR1 MDHEN and CDR2 SYDVKM. The CDR3 extends over 15 amino acids. V was trimmed by 7 bases and J by 0 bases, leaving 10 bases between them. This chain links TRBV28 with TRBJ2-6; no firm D call. The sequence was obtained from a female donor in good health, enrolled as a control in a pregnancy study. Here the sequenced sample was peripheral blood, taken in the third trimester of pregnancy. DNA for the CDR3: TGTGCCAGCACCGATGTCAGCTCTGGGGCCAACGTCCTGACTTTC. Encoded protein: CASTDVSSGANVLTF.